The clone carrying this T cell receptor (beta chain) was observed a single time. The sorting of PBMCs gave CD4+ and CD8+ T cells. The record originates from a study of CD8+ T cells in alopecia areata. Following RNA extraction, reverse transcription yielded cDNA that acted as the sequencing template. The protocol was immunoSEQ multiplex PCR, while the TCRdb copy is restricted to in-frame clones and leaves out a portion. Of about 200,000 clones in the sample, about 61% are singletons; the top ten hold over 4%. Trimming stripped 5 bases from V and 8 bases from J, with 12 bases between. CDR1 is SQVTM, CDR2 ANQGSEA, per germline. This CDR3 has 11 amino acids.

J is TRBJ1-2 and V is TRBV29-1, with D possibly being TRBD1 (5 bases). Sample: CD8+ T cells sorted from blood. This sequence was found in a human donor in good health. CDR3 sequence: CSVSGGTGYTF. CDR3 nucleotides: TGCAGCGTTTCCGGGGGTACGGGCTACACCTTC.